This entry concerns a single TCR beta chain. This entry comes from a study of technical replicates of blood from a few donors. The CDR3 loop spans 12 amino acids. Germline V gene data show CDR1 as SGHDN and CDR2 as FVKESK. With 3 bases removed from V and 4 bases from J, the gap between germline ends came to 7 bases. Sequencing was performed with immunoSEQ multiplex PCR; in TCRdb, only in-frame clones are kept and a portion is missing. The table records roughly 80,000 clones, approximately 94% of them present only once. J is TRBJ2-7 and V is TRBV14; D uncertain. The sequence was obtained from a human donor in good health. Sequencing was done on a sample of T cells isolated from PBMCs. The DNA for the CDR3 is TGTGCCAGCAGCCAGGGCGCGTACGAGCAGTACTTC. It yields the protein CASSQGAYEQYF. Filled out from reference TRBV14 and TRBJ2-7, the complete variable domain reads EAGVTQFPSHSVIEKGQTVTLRCDPISGHDNLYWYRRVMGKEIKFLLHFVKESKQDESGMPNNRFLAERTGGTYSTLKVQPAELEDSGVYFCASSQGAYEQYFGPGTRLTVT.